Following are 14 T cell receptor beta chains from one sample sequenced in a study of OX40 agonist ivuxolimab in advanced cancers. Using immunoSEQ multiplex PCR, the repertoire was profiled, and TCRdb retains in-frame clones only, with some absent. The sample holds approximately 65,000 clones, about 92% seen once. Source: CD4+ or CD8+ T cells sorted from blood, taken in a trial of the OX40 agonist ivuxolimab. These receptors were taken from an adult with an advanced solid tumor such as melanoma, head and neck, liver or kidney cancer.

This chain joins TRBV10-3 and TRBJ2-6; a weak D match, TRBD2 (6 bases). CDR1 is ENHRY and CDR2 is SYGVKD in the germline V gene. V lost 7 bases and J lost 4, with 11 bases in between. The CDR3 sequence is 14 residues long. The CDR3 is CAIMGGSGANVLTF. The CDR3 DNA is TGTGCCATCATGGGAGGTTCGGGGGCCAACGTCCTGACTTTC.

CDR3 protein: CASSPMPGQLSEQFF. The CDR3, as DNA: TGCGCCAGCAGCCCCATGCCGGGACAGTTAAGTGAGCAGTTCTTC. V gene TRBV5-1 combines with J gene TRBJ2-1; 7 bases agree with TRBD1. The junction had 13 bases not matched to a gene; V was cut back by 4 bases and J by 9 bases. Germline V gene data show CDR1 as SGHRS and CDR2 as YFSETQ. The CDR3 is made up of 15 amino acids.

The chain has TRBV6-5 and TRBJ1-5, with TRBD1 as a possible D gene (5 bases). The CDR3 has 14 residues. Trimming took 8 bases from V and 2 from J, leaving 13 bases between them. CDR1 and CDR2 from the germline V gene are MNHEY and SVGAGI. In DNA form, the CDR3 reads TGTGCCAGCCTCCAGGCGGGGGGCAATCAGCCCCAGCATTTT. As protein: CASLQAGGNQPQHF.

The chain recombines TRBV11-3 with TRBJ1-4, with D possibly matching TRBD1 (5 bases). Trimming shortened V by 1 base and J by 6 bases, and 12 bases separated the two germline ends. Germline V gene data show CDR1 as SGHNT and CDR2 as YENEEA. The CDR3 is made up of 15 amino acids. CDR3 coding DNA: TGTGCCAGCAGCTTAGCGGGCAGGGAGTATGAAAAACTGTTTTTT. Protein product: CASSLAGREYEKLFF.

The chain combines TRBV5-4 with TRBJ2-1; D gene uncertain. The length of the CDR3 is 13 residues. Per the germline V gene, CDR1 is SGHNT and CDR2 is YYREEE (reference sequence). Trimming pared 0 bases from V and 4 bases from J, leaving 5 bases between. The CDR3 loop reads CASSLEPYNEQFF. CDR3 in DNA: TGTGCCAGCAGCTTGGAGCCTTACAATGAGCAGTTCTTC. The complete variable domain, with remaining parts taken from reference TRBV5-4 and TRBJ2-1, reads ETGVTQSPTHLIKTRGQQVTLRCSSQSGHNTVSWYQQALGQGPQFIFQYYREEENGRGNFPPRFSGLQFPNYSSELNVNALELDDSALYLCASSLEPYNEQFFGPGTRLTVL.

The chain links TRBV6-6 to TRBJ2-5, with D possibly being TRBD2 (5 bases). V was pared by 4 bases and J by 5 bases, with 14 bases between. Germline-derived CDR1 and CDR2 are MNHNY and SVGAGI (reference sequence). This CDR3 has 14 residues. The CDR3 DNA sequence: TGTGCCAGCAGTTTATCCGGCTTAGCGGAGACCCAGTACTTC. Its protein product is CASSLSGLAETQYF.

In this sample, this clone turned up once. In DNA form, the CDR3 reads TGTGCCAGCAGATCCGGGACCGTCTCCGGGGAGCTGTTTTTT. Amino acid sequence: CASRSGTVSGELFF. J is TRBJ2-2 and V is TRBV7-3; the D call may be TRBD1 or TRBD2 (5 bases each). This CDR3 region has 14 residues. V was clipped by 6 bases and J by 6 bases, with 14 bases between them. CDR1 is SGHTA and CDR2 is FQGTGA in the germline V gene.

The V and J genes are TRBV5-6 and TRBJ2-5; D remains ambiguous. Between the trimmed V and J ends, which lost 1 base and 4 bases, there was a span of 11 bases. Germline lookup yields CDR1 SGHDT and CDR2 YYEEEE. The CDR3 length is 14 residues. The CDR3 loop reads CASSLLTLGETQYF. The CDR3 nucleotides are TGTGCCAGCAGCTTGTTGACCCTGGGAGAGACCCAGTACTTC.

The rearrangement uses TRBV11-2 and TRBJ2-7; the match to TRBD1 covers 8 bases. Germline V gene sequence: CDR1 SGHAT, CDR2 FQNNGV. The CDR3 covers 15 residues. Trimming at V came to 1 base and at J to 3 bases, leaving 5 bases not matched to a gene. In DNA, the CDR3 is TGTGCCAGCAGCTTAGCCCGGACAGGGTTCTACGAGCAGTACTTC. This translates into CASSLARTGFYEQYF.

J is TRBJ2-5 and V is TRBV9; tentative D call: TRBD2 (5 bases). Trimming cost V 0 bases and J 5 bases, with 17 bases left between them. CDR1 and CDR2 from the germline V gene are SGDLS and YYNGEE. The CDR3 contains 16 residues. CDR3 region: CASSVDAWGAVETQYF. For the CDR3, the DNA is TGTGCCAGCAGCGTAGACGCCTGGGGAGCGGTGGAGACCCAGTACTTC.

The chain uses TRBV19 and TRBJ2-2; D not certain. This CDR3 region has 15 residues. Trimming removed 3 bases at V and 4 bases at J, with 12 bases between. CDR1 LNHDA and CDR2 SQIVND come from the germline V gene (reference sequence). CDR3: CASSIRGASTGELFF. The CDR3 DNA follows: TGTGCCAGTAGTATTCGAGGCGCGTCCACCGGGGAGCTGTTTTTT.

The chain links TRBV7-2 to TRBJ2-7; a weak D match, TRBD2 (5 bases). The germline CDR1 and CDR2 sequences are SGHTA and FQGNSA. This CDR3 comprises 14 residues. V was pared by 5 bases and J by 1 base, with 12 bases between. CDR3 region: CASSPRAGSYEQYF. The CDR3 DNA follows: TGTGCCAGCAGCCCTCGGGCGGGTTCCTACGAGCAGTACTTC.

The chain recombines TRBV6-1 with TRBJ2-1; 7 nucleotides agree with TRBD1. Per germline, CDR1 MNHNS and CDR2 SASEGT. The length of the CDR3 is 14 residues. With V trimmed by 6 bases and J by 10 bases, 12 bases remained unmatched. The CDR3 DNA follows: TGTGCCAGCAGAAAGACAGGGTGGTTTGAGGAGCAGTTCTTC. Translating it yields CASRKTGWFEEQFF.

The rearrangement links TRBV10-3 to TRBJ2-2, with D possibly matching TRBD2 (6 bases). V gave up 0 bases and J gave up 1 base, with 9 bases separating them. From germline, CDR1 is ENHRY and CDR2 SYGVKD. There are 16 residues in the CDR3. The CDR3 DNA is TGTGCCATCAGTGAGTCTGGGACTGAGAACACCGGGGAGCTGTTTTTT. This gives the protein CAISESGTENTGELFF.